This T cell receptor (beta chain) emerged from a study of T-cell reconstitution after alpha-beta-depleted transplantation in children (TCRdb year 2016). Study-level background: Using TCR repertoire profiling, the study followed T-cell immune reconstitution in a quantitative way in children after TCRalphabeta/CD19-depleted allogeneic hematopoietic cell transplantation.

Library creation used PCR. The sequencing machine was an Illumina HiSeq 2500. TCR libraries were prepared with molecular barcoding, using unique molecular identifiers to normalize TCRbeta repertoire quantification. TCRdb reprocessed the public reads (quality trimming at Q25 with fastp, clone calling with MiXCR) and kept in-frame beta chains. Each record represents a unique CDR3 protein, reported with the most common genes and DNA among its rows. The sample data list 500,000 to 600,000 distinct CDR3 sequences, and about 17% of these were observed just once. The ten largest clones represent 3% to 3.5% of the sample. V is trimmed back by 5 bases and J by 8 bases, and the junction contains 7 bases that no gene match accounts for. From the cysteine through the phenylalanine, the CDR3 covers 14 amino acids. Solely the CDR3 DNA is kept, with 42 bases framed from the first base. From the germline V gene, CDR1 is SGHRS and CDR2 is YFSETQ.

To note about this clonotype: No cognate antigen has been identified for it. No qualities accompany the bases; no much larger clone lies one base away.

The specimen comprised PBMCs from the stem cell graft donor, sampled from the stem cell graft. The TCR sequence derives from a human donor who donated a stem cell graft to a child with acute lymphoblastic leukemia. Recombination joined TRBV5-1 with TRBJ2-1; 10 bases in the junction line up with TRBD1. The DNA sequence is given as TGCGCCAGCAGGTTCCGGGACAGGGGCTATGAGCAGTTCTTC. Its coded protein is CASRFRDRGYEQFF.